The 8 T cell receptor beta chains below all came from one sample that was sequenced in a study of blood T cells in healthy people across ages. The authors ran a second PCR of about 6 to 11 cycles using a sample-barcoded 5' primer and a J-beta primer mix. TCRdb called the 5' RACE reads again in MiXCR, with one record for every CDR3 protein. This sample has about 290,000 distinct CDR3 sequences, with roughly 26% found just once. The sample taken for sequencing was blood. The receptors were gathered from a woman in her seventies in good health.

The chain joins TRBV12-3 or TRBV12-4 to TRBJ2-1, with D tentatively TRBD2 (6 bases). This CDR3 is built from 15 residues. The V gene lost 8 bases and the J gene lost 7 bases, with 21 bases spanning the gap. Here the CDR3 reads CASANFGGIANEQFF. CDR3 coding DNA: TGTGCCAGCGCTAACTTCGGCGGGATCGCAAATGAGCAGTTCTTC.

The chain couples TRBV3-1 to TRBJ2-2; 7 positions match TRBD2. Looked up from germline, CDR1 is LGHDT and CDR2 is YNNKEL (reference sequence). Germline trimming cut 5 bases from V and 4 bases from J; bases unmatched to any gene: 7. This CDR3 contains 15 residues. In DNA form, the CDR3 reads TGTGCCAGCAGCTACTCCGGGACTATCACCGGGGAGCTGTTTTTT. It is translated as CASSYSGTITGELFF.

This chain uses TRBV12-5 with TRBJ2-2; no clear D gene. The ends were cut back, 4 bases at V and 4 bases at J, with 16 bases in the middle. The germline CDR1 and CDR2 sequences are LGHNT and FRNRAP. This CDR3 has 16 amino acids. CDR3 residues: CASGSPRTQGTGELFF. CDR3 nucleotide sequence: TGTGCTAGTGGTTCCCCCAGGACCCAAGGCACCGGGGAGCTGTTTTTT. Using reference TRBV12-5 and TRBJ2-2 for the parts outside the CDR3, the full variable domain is DARVTQTPRHKVTEMGQEVTMRCQPILGHNTVFWYRQTMMQGLELLAYFRNRAPLDDSGMPKDRFSAEMPDATLATLKIQPSEPRDSAVYFCASGSPRTQGTGELFFGEGSRLTVL.

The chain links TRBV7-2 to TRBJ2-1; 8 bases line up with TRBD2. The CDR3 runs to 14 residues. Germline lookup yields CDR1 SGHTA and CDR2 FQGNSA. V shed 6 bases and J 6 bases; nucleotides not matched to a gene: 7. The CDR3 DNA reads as TGTGCCAGCAGGAACGGGAGGGCCACCAATGAGCAGTTCTTC. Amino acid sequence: CASRNGRATNEQFF.

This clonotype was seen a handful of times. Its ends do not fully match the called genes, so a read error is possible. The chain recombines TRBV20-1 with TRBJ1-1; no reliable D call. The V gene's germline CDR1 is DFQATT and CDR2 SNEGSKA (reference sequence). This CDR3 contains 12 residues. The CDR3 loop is CSASEANSEAFF. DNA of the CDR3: TGCAGTGCTAGTGAAGCGAACTCTGAAGCTTTCTTT.

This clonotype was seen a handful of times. The CDR3 DNA follows: TGTGCCAGCAGCTTAGCGTCGACACCCAATCAGCCCCAGCATTTT. This gives the protein CASSLASTPNQPQHF. The gene calls are TRBV7-2 and TRBJ1-5; D remains ambiguous. The CDR3 runs 15 residues. CDR1 is SGHTA and CDR2 is FQGNSA in the germline V gene. Trimming removed 0 bases at V and 3 bases at J, with 9 bases between.

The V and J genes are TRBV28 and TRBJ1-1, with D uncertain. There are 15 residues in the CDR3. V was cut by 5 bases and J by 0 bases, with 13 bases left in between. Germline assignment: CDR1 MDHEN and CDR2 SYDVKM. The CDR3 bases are TGTGCCAGCAGTGCGGGCGGGAATCTGAACACTGAAGCTTTCTTT. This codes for CASSAGGNLNTEAFF.

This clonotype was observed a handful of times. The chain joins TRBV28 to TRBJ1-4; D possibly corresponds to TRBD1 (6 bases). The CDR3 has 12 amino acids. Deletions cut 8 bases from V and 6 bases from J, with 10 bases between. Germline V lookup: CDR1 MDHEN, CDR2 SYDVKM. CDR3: CASSQGDEKLFF. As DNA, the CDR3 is TGTGCCAGCTCACAGGGCGATGAAAAACTGTTTTTT.